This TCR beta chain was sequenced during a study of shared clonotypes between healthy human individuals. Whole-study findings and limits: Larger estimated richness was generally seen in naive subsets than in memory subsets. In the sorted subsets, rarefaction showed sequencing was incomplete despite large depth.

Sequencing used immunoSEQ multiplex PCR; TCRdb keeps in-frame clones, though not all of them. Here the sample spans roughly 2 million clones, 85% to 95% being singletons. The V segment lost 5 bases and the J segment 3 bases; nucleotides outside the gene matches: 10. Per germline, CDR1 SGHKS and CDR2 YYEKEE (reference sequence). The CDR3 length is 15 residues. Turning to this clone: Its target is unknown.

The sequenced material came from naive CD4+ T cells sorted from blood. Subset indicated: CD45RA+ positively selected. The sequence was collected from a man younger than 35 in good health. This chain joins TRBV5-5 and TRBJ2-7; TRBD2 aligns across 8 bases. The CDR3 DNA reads TGTGCCAGCAGATCCCAAGCGGGAGCGCTCTACGAGCAGTACTTC. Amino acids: CASRSQAGALYEQYF.